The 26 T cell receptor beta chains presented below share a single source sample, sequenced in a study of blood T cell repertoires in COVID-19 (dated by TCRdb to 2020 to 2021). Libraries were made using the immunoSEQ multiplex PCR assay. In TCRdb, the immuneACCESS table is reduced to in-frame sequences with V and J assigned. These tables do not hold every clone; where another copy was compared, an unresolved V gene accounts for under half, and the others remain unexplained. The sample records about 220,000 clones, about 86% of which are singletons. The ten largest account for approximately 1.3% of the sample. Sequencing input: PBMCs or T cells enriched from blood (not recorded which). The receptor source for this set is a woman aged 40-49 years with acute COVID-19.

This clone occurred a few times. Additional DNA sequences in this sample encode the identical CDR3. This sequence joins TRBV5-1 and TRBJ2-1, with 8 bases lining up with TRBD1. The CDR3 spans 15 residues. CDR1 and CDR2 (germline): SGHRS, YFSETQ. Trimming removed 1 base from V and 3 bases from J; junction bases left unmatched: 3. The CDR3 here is CASSLFGQGYNEQFF. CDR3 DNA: TGCGCCAGCAGCTTGTTCGGACAGGGCTACAATGAGCAGTTCTTC.

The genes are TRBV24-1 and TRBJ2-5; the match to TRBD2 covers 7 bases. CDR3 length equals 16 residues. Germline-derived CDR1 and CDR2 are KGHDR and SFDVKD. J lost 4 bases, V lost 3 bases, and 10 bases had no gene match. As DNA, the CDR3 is TGTGCCACCAGTGATGAAACCGGGACTATTACAGAGACCCAGTACTTC. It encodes CATSDETGTITETQYF.

CDR3 protein: CASSSLAGIYNEQFF. The CDR3 coding sequence is TGTGCCAGCAGCTCACTAGCGGGGATCTACAATGAGCAGTTCTTC. The rearrangement links TRBV11-2 to TRBJ2-1; TRBD2 aligns across 10 bases. The CDR3 has 15 amino acids. V was pared by 4 bases and J by 3 bases, with 3 bases of the junction left unmatched. Germline V gene data show CDR1 as SGHAT and CDR2 as FQNNGV.

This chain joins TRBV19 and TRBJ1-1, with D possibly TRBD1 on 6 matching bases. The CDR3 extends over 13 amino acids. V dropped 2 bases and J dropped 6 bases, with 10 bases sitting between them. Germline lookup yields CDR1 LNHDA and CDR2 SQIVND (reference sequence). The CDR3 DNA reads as TGTGCCAGTAGTATACTAAGGGGGTCTGAAGCTTTCTTT. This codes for CASSILRGSEAFF.

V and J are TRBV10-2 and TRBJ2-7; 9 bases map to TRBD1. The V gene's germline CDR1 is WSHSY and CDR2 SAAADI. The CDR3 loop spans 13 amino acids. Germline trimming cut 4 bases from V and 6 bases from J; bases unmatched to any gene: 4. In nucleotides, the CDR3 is TGCGCCAGCAGTGTTGGACAGGGGAGCGAGCAGTACTTC. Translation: CASSVGQGSEQYF.

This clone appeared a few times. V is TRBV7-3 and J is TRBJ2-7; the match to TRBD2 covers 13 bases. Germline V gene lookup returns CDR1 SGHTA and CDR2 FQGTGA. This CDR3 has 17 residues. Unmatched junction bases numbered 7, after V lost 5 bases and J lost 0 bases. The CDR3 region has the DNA TGTGCCAGCAGCCAGGGACTAGCGGGAACGTCCTCCTACGAGCAGTACTTC. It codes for CASSQGLAGTSSYEQYF. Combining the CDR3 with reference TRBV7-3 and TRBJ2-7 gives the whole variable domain GAGVSQTPSNKVTEKGKYVELRCDPISGHTALYWYRQSLGQGPEFLIYFQGTGAADDSGLPNDRFFAVRPEGSVSTLKIQRTERGDSAVYLCASSQGLAGTSSYEQYFGPGTRLTVT.

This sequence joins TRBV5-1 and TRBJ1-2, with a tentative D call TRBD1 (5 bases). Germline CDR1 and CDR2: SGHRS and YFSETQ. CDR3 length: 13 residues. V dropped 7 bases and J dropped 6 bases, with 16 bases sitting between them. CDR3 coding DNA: TGCGCCAGCCGACCGGGGGTGTACGATGGCTACACCTTC. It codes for CASRPGVYDGYTF.

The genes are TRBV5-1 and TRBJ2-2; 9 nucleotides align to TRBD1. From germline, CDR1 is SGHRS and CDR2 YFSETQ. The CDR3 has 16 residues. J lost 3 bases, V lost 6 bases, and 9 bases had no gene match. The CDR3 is CASNQGDRVDTGELFF. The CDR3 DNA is TGCGCCAGCAACCAAGGGGACAGGGTAGACACCGGGGAGCTGTTTTTT.

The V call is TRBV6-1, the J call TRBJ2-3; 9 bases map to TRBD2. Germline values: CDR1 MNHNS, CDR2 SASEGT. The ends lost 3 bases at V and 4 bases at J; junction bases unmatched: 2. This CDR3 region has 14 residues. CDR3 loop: CASSDSGRPDTQYF. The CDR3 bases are TGTGCCAGCAGTGATAGCGGGAGACCAGATACGCAGTATTTT.

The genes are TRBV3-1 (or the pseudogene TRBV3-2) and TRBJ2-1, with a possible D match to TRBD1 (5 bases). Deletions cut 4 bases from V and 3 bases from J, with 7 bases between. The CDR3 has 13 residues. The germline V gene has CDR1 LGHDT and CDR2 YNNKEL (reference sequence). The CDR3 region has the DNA TGTGCCAGCAGCCCCAGGGTCTACAATGAGCAGTTCTTC. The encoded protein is CASSPRVYNEQFF.

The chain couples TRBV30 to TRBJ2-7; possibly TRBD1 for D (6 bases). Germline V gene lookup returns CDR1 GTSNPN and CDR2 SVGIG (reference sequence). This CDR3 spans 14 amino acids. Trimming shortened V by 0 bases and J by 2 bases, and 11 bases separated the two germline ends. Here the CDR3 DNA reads TGTGCCTGGAGTGTCAGACAGGAGACCTACGAGCAGTACTTC. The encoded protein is CAWSVRQETYEQYF.

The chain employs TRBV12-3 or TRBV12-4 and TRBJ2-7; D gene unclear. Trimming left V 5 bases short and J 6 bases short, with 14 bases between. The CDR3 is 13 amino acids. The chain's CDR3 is CASSPVSEREQYF. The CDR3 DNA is TGTGCCAGCAGTCCGGTGAGTGAGCGCGAGCAGTACTTC.

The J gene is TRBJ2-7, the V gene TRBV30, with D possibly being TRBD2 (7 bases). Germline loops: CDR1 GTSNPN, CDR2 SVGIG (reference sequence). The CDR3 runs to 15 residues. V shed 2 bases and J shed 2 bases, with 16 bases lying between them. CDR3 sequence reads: CAWSRGGPGTYEQYF. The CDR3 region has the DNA TGTGCCTGGAGTAGGGGGGGCCCTGGGACCTACGAGCAGTACTTC.

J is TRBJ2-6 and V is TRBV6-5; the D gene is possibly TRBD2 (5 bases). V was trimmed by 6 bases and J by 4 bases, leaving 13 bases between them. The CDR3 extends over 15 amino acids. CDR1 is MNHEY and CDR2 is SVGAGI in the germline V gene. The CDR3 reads CASRPSKTGANVLTF. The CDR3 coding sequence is TGTGCCAGCAGGCCTAGCAAGACAGGGGCCAACGTCCTGACTTTC.

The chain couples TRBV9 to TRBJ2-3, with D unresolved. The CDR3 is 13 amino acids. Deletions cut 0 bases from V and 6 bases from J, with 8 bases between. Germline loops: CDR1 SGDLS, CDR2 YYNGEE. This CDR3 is CASSVGVVDTQYF. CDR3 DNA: TGTGCCAGCAGCGTAGGAGTAGTGGATACGCAGTATTTT.

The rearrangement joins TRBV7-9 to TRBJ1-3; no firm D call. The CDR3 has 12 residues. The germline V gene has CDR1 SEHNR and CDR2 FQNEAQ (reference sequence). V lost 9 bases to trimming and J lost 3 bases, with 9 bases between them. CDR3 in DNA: TGTGCCAGTAATCGGGATGGAAACACCATATATTTT. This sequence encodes CASNRDGNTIYF.

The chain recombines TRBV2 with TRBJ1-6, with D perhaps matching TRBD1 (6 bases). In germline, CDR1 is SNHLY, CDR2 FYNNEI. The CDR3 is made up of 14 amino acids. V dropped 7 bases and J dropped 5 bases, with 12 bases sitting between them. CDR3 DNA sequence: TGTGCCAGCACCCTGGGACAAGATAATTCACCCCTCCACTTT. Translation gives CASTLGQDNSPLHF.

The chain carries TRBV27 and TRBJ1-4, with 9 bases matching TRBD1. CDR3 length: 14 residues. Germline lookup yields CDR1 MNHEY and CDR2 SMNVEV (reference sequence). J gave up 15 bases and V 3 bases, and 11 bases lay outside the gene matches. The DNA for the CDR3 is TGTGCCAGCAGTTTTCGTGAACAGGGGGCGACCTTGTTTTTT. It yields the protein CASSFREQGATLFF.

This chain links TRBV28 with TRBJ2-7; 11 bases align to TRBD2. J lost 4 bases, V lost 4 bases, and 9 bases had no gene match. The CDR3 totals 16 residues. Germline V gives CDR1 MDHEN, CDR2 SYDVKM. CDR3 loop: CASSSPTSGSTYEQYF. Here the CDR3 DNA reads TGTGCCAGCAGTTCTCCCACTAGCGGGAGTACATACGAGCAGTACTTC.

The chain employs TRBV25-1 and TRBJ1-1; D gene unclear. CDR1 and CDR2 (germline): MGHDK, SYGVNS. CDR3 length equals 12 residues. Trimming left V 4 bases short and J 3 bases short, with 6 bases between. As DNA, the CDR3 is TGTGCCAGCAGTGGACTATACACTGAAGCTTTCTTT. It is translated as CASSGLYTEAFF.

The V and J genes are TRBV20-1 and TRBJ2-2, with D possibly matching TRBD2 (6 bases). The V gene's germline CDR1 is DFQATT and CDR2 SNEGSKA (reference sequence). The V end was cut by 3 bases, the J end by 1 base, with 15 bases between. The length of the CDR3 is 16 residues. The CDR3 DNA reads TGCAGTGCTAGTGATGGAGGGCCCGGGAACACCGGGGAGCTGTTTTTT. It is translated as CSASDGGPGNTGELFF.

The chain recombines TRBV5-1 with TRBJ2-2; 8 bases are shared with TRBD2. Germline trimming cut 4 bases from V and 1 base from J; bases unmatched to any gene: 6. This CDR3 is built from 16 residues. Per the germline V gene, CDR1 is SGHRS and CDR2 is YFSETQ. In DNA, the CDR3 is TGCGCCAGCAGCCCCGCAGCGGGGGTGAACACCGGGGAGCTGTTTTTT. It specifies CASSPAAGVNTGELFF.

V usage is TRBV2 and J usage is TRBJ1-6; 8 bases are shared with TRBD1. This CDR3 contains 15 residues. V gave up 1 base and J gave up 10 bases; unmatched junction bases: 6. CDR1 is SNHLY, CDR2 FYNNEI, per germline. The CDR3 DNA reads TGTGCCAGCAGTGAAGAGCAGGGGGCTAGATCACCCCTCCACTTT. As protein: CASSEEQGARSPLHF.

CDR3 amino acids: CASSQDLGSGYTF. The CDR3 region has the DNA TGTGCCAGCAGCCAAGATCTCGGGAGCGGCTACACCTTC. This chain joins TRBV14 and TRBJ1-2; D remains unclear. Trimming cost V 0 bases and J 8 bases, with 10 bases left between them. CDR1 is SGHDN, CDR2 FVKESK, per germline. CDR3 length: 13 amino acids.

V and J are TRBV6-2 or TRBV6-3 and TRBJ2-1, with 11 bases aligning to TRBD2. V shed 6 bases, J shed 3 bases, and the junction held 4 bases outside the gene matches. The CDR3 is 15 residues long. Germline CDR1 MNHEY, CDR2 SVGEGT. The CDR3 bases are TGTGCCAGCAGACCTCTAGCGGGGGGCTACAATGAGCAGTTCTTC. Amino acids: CASRPLAGGYNEQFF.

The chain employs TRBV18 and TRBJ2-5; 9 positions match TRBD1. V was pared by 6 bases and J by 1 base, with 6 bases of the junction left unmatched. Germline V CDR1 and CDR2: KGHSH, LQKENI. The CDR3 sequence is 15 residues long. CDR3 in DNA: TGTGCCAGCTCGCGCCAGACAGGGGGCCAAGAGACCCAGTACTTC. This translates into CASSRQTGGQETQYF.